This T cell receptor beta chain comes out of a study of T cell responses to AZD1222 COVID-19 vaccine. Profiled with immunoSEQ multiplex PCR; TCRdb holds only in-frame clones, not every one. The sample holds fewer than 90,000 clones, about 86% seen once. Between the trimmed V and J ends, which lost 0 bases and 7 bases, there was a span of 5 bases. The CDR3 covers 13 residues. Germline CDR1 reads SGHRS; CDR2 reads YFSETQ. The specimen comprised peripheral blood, sampled 28 days after the second AZD1222 dose. The chain links TRBV5-1 to TRBJ1-6; D ambiguous. The origin of this receptor is an adult who received the AZD1222 COVID-19 vaccine. The CDR3 loop is CASSLVGNSPLHF. The CDR3, as DNA: TGCGCCAGCAGCTTGGTCGGCAATTCACCCCTCCACTTT.